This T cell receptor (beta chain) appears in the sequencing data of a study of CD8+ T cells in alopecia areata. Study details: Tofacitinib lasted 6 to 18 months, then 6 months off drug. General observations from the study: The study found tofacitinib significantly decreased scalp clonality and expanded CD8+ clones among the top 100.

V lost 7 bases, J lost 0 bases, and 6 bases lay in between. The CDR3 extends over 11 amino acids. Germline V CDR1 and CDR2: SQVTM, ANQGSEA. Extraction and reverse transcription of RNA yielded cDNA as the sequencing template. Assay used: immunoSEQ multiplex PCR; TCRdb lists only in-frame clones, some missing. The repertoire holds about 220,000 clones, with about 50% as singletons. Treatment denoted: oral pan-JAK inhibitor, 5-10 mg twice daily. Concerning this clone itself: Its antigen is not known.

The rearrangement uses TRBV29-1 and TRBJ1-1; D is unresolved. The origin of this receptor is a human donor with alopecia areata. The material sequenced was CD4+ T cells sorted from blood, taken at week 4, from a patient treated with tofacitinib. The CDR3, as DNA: TGCAGCGGCTACATGAACACTGAAGCTTTCTTT. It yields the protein CSGYMNTEAFF.